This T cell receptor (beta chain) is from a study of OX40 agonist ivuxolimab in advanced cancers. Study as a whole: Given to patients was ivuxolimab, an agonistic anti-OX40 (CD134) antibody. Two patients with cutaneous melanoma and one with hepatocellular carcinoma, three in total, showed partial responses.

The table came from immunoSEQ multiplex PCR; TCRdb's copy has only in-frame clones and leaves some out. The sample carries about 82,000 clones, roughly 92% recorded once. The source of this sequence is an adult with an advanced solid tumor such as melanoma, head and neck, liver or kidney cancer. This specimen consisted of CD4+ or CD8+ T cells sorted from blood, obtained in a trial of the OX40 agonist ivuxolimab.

CDR3 sequence (DNA): TGCGCCAGCAGTCATTGGGACAGGGGGCGAATTAAAGTCCCTGAAGCTTTCTTT. This sequence encodes CASSHWDRGRIKVPEAFF. V gene TRBV23-1 combines with J gene TRBJ1-1; 12 bases fit TRBD1. TRBV23-1 carries the ORF label, with uncertain function. The CDR3 runs 18 residues. Trimming removed 3 bases from V and 6 bases from J; junction bases left unmatched: 14.